This TCR beta chain came from a study of blood T cell repertoires in COVID-19. The method was immunoSEQ multiplex PCR; TCRdb's version includes in-frame clones alone and lacks a portion of them. The sample contains about 380,000 clones, roughly 90% of which appear only once. Input material: peripheral blood. The TCR comes from a man aged 35 to 55 with acute or convalescent COVID-19.

The CDR3: CAWSGGGETHYYGYTF. DNA for the CDR3: TGTGCCTGGAGTGGAGGGGGGGAAACTCATTACTATGGCTACACCTTC. This chain connects TRBV30 to TRBJ1-2; a possible D gene is TRBD1 (6 bases). Germline lookup yields CDR1 GTSNPN and CDR2 SVGIG (reference sequence). V was pared by 1 base and J by 3 bases, with 18 bases between. The length of the CDR3 is 16 residues.